The 16 T cell receptor beta chains listed next were all sequenced from one sample in a study of shared clonotypes between healthy human individuals. Libraries were prepared by immunoSEQ multiplex PCR; TCRdb keeps only in-frame clonotypes and omits some of them. The repertoire holds hundreds of thousands of clones, with around 70% as singletons. The sample was memory CD4+ T cells sorted from blood. As to subset: CD45RA-negative fraction. These TCRs come from a man aged 25 to 45 in good health.

This clone was detected a few times. The rearrangement uses TRBV7-9 and TRBJ1-5; 8 nucleotides match TRBD1. J was trimmed by 0 bases and V by 5 bases; bases with no gene match: 6. Germline CDR1 is SEHNR and CDR2 is FQNEAQ (reference sequence). CDR3 length: 16 residues. The chain's CDR3 is CASSPGQGDSNQPQHF. The CDR3 bases are TGTGCCAGCAGCCCTGGACAGGGAGATAGCAATCAGCCCCAGCATTTT.

The rearrangement joins TRBV6-1 to TRBJ1-5, with TRBD1 identical over 7 bases. The CDR3 covers 14 residues. The trim removed 4 bases at V and 2 bases at J, leaving 2 bases unmatched. Germline values: CDR1 MNHNS, CDR2 SASEGT. The CDR3 sequence is CASSATGGNQPQHF. The CDR3 DNA sequence: TGTGCCAGCAGTGCAACAGGGGGCAATCAGCCCCAGCATTTT.

The V call is TRBV25-1, the J call TRBJ2-7; D might be TRBD2 (6 bases). Germline CDR1 reads MGHDK; CDR2 reads SYGVNS. There are 14 residues in the CDR3. Deletions cut 5 bases from V and 4 bases from J, with 15 bases between. The CDR3 region has the DNA TGTGCCAGCAGTACAAGCGGCGGAGGGTACGAGCAGTACTTC. Translation gives CASSTSGGGYEQYF.

CDR3 in amino acids: CASSSRTVSEATQYF. The CDR3, as DNA: TGCGCCAGCAGCTCCCGGACAGTCTCAGAGGCTACGCAGTATTTT. The chain uses TRBV5-1 and TRBJ2-3; possible D gene TRBD1, 6 bases. The CDR3 is 15 residues long. Germline V gene data show CDR1 as SGHRS and CDR2 as YFSETQ. The V end was cut by 3 bases, the J end by 8 bases, with 19 bases between.

This clone has more than one count but fewer than ten. The chain recombines TRBV6-6 with TRBJ2-2, with TRBD1 identical over 9 bases. Germline CDR1 and CDR2: MNHNY and SVGAGI (reference sequence). The CDR3 runs to 16 residues. The V gene end was trimmed by 4 bases and the J gene end by 3 bases; junction bases not matched to a gene: 6. As DNA, the CDR3 is TGTGCCAGCAGTTCTGTGGGACAGGGTCACACCGGGGAGCTGTTTTTT. This sequence encodes CASSSVGQGHTGELFF.

This chain joins TRBV27 and TRBJ2-1; 12 nucleotides match TRBD2. The germline V gene has CDR1 MNHEY and CDR2 SMNVEV (reference sequence). The CDR3 spans 17 residues. V lost 5 bases and J lost 5; bases outside the gene matches: 10. The CDR3 protein is CASSPPLLAGGHNEQFF. CDR3 DNA: TGTGCCAGCAGTCCTCCTCTCCTAGCGGGAGGGCACAATGAGCAGTTCTTC.

On this clone itself: The sample holds other DNA sequences that translate to the same CDR3. The V gene is TRBV6-1, the J gene TRBJ1-2; D gene uncertain. CDR1 MNHNS and CDR2 SASEGT come from the germline V gene. Between the trimmed V and J ends, which lost 2 bases and 0 bases, there was a span of 7 bases. The CDR3 has 14 residues. This chain's CDR3 is CASSENGANYGYTF. CDR3 DNA: TGTGCCAGCAGTGAAAATGGAGCTAACTATGGCTACACCTTC.

On this clone: This sequence is one base from a far larger clone and is likely a read error. This specimen includes other DNA sequences encoding the same CDR3. The chain employs TRBV5-1 and TRBJ2-7; 9 nucleotides match TRBD2. Germline V CDR1 and CDR2: SGHRS, YFSETQ. J gave up 4 bases and V 2 bases, and 10 bases lay outside the gene matches. The CDR3 is 16 amino acids. CDR3 protein: CASSLDPGLARYEQYF. CDR3 DNA sequence: TGCGCCAGCAGCTTAGATCCGGGACTAGCAAGGTACGAGCAGTACTTC.

This clone occurred once. Other nucleotide sequences in the sample specify the same CDR3. V and J are TRBV18 and TRBJ1-1; D is ambiguous. Germline V gene data show CDR1 as KGHSH and CDR2 as LQKENI. V dropped 2 bases and J dropped 1 base, with 5 bases sitting between them. The CDR3 sequence is 13 residues long. CDR3 sequence: CASSPSGNTEAFF. The CDR3 nucleotides read TGTGCCAGCTCACCATCAGGGAACACTGAAGCTTTCTTT.

The rearrangement links TRBV29-1 to TRBJ2-2, with D uncertain. The CDR3 sequence is 10 residues long. Trimming stripped 6 bases from V and 6 bases from J, with 5 bases between. CDR1 and CDR2 (germline): SQVTM, ANQGSEA. DNA for the CDR3: TGCAGCGTAGGTGCCGGGGAGCTGTTTTTT. Encoded protein: CSVGAGELFF.

The chain uses TRBV7-8 and TRBJ2-1; D gene unclear. Germline V CDR1 and CDR2: SGHVS, FQNEAQ. The V gene lost 5 bases and the J gene lost 3 bases, with 5 bases spanning the gap. The CDR3 runs to 12 residues. The CDR3 bases are TGTGCCAGCAGCCCATTCTACAATGAGCAGTTCTTC. Translating it yields CASSPFYNEQFF.

The chain combines TRBV29-1 with TRBJ2-1; 10 positions agree with TRBD2. Germline CDR1 SQVTM, CDR2 ANQGSEA. The CDR3 has 16 residues. Trimming at V came to 3 bases and at J to 2 bases, leaving 7 bases not matched to a gene. The CDR3 DNA reads as TGCAGCGTTGATTTAGCGGGAGGAGGCCCCTACAATGAGCAGTTCTTC. Amino acids: CSVDLAGGGPYNEQFF.

V usage is TRBV18 and J usage is TRBJ1-2; the D is unclear. Germline CDR1 is KGHSH and CDR2 is LQKENI. The V gene lost 1 base and the J gene lost 0 bases, with 9 bases spanning the gap. The CDR3 is 15 amino acids. The CDR3, as DNA: TGTGCCAGCTCACCACGGGCAGAGCCTAACTATGGCTACACCTTC. Residues: CASSPRAEPNYGYTF.

This chain joins TRBV7-8 and TRBJ1-1; TRBD1 aligns across 7 bases. The CDR3 is 14 residues long. Germline CDR1 and CDR2: SGHVS and FQNEAQ. Germline trimming cut 5 bases from V and 0 bases from J; bases unmatched to any gene: 3. The chain's CDR3 is CASSTGQVNTEAFF. The CDR3 bases are TGTGCCAGCAGCACAGGACAGGTGAACACTGAAGCTTTCTTT.

The table lists this clone with many counts. Other DNA sequences in this specimen translate into the identical CDR3. The CDR3 is CASSAGRATNEKLFF. DNA for the CDR3: TGTGCCAGCAGTGCGGGACGTGCAACTAATGAAAAACTGTTTTTT. The chain is built from TRBV2 and TRBJ1-4, with a possible D match to TRBD1 (5 bases). V dropped 4 bases and J dropped 0 bases, with 9 bases sitting between them. CDR1 and CDR2 from the germline V gene are SNHLY and FYNNEI. The CDR3 totals 15 residues. The full variable domain, with the rest looked up from reference TRBV2 and TRBJ1-4, is EPEVTQTPSHQVTQMGQEVILRCVPISNHLYFYWYRQILGQKVEFLVSFYNNEISEKSEIFDDQFSVERPDGSNFTLKIRSTKLEDSAMYFCASSAGRATNEKLFFGSGTQLSVL.

This chain connects TRBV19 to TRBJ1-3; D is unclear. CDR1 LNHDA and CDR2 SQIVND come from the germline V gene (reference sequence). V was pared by 7 bases and J by 2 bases, with 6 bases between. This CDR3 spans 12 amino acids. CDR3 amino acids: CASTGPGNTIYF. CDR3 in DNA: TGTGCCAGTACGGGTCCTGGAAACACCATATATTTT. The variable domain in full, completed from reference TRBV19 and TRBJ1-3, reads DGGITQSPKYLFRKEGQNVTLSCEQNLNHDAMYWYRQDPGQGLRLIYYSQIVNDFQKGDIAEGYSVSREKKESFPLTVTSAQKNPTAFYLCASTGPGNTIYFGEGSWLTVV.